A single T cell receptor beta chain is shown here with its context. The sample is drawn from a study of blood T cell repertoires in COVID-19. In the source study's methods: Amplification of reference gene primers was used by the study to estimate nucleated cell counts. TCRdb's copy holds only in-frame clones and misses some; the assay was immunoSEQ multiplex PCR. V and J calls and clone size are those listed in that table; D and trimming were worked out from the DNA. The sample consists of some 83,000 clones, over 75% of them appearing once. The CDR3 consists of 14 residues. CDR1 SGHDT and CDR2 YYEEEE come from the germline V gene. The germline V and J ends were trimmed by 7 bases and 9 bases, with 20 bases remaining between them.

Sequencing input: peripheral blood. The gene calls are TRBV5-6 and TRBJ2-1; perhaps TRBD2 as D (5 bases). The sequence was collected from a middle-aged man with acute or convalescent COVID-19. The chain's CDR3 is CASSPGLVKGEQFF. For the CDR3, the DNA is TGTGCCAGCTCGCCGGGATTAGTAAAGGGTGAGCAGTTCTTC.